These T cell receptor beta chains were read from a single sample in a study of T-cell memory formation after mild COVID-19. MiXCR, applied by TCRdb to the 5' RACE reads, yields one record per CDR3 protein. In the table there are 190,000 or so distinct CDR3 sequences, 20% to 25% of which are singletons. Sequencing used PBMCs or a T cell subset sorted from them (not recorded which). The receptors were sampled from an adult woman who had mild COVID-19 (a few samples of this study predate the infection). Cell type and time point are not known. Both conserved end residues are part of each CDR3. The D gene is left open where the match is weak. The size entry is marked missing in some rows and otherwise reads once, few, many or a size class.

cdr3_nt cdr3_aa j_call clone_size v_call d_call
TGTGCCAGCAGTCCCCCCGGGGTGGATTCACCCCTCCACTTT CASSPPGVDSPLHF TRBJ1-6 few TRBV12-3/TRBV12-4 -
TGTGCCAGTACAGGGGGAGAGAACTATGGCTACACCTTC CASTGGENYGYTF TRBJ1-2 - TRBV19 TRBD1
TGTGCCACCCTATCTTTTTCAGGGGAGTACTACGAGCAGTACTTC CATLSFSGEYYEQYF TRBJ2-7 few TRBV6-6 -
TGTGCCAGCAGCTTTCCCAGGGGGGTAGAGACCCAGTACTTC CASSFPRGVETQYF TRBJ2-5 - TRBV5-6 -
TGCGCCAGCGGGGACGGAACCTACAATGAGCAGTTCTTC CASGDGTYNEQFF TRBJ2-1 - TRBV4-1 -
TGTGCCAGCAGCTTTCCGACTAGCGGGGAGGAGACCCAGTACTTC CASSFPTSGEETQYF TRBJ2-5 - TRBV7-9 TRBD2
TGTGCCAGCAGCCCCAGGGATACCCACTCCTTC CASSPRDTHSF TRBJ1-2 - TRBV7-9 -
TGTGCCAGCAGTTTGGTGCCGACAGGGGGGACGGATACGCAGTATTTT CASSLVPTGGTDTQYF TRBJ2-3 - TRBV12-3/TRBV12-4 TRBD1
TGTGCCAGCAGCAACGGCAGACGCACAGATACGCAGTATTTT CASSNGRRTDTQYF TRBJ2-3 - TRBV21-1 -
TGTGCCAGCACAAGCGGGAGGAACACCGGGGAGCTGTTTTTT CASTSGRNTGELFF TRBJ2-2 few TRBV7-9 TRBD2